This is a list of T cell receptor beta chains from one sample in a study of T cells in Graves' hyperthyroidism and ophthalmopathy. TCRdb used MiXCR to reprocess the multiplex PCR reads, holding one entry per CDR3 protein. The table includes 480,000 or so distinct CDR3 sequences, 40% to 50% detected once. Sequenced: peripheral blood or thyroid tissue (not recorded which). These receptors were collected from an adult woman with Graves' disease, either hyperthyroidism or ophthalmopathy (not recorded which). Both conserved end residues are part of each CDR3. The D gene is left open where the match is weak. The size field is filled for only some rows; it gives once, few, many or a size class.

TRBV15	few	TRBJ1-1	TRBD1	TGTGCCACCAGCAGAGAGGGACAGGACACTGAAGCTTTCTTT	CATSREGQDTEAFF
TRBV24-1	NA	TRBJ1-5	NA	TGTGCCAGCAGTCCCTCCAACAGGAAGGGGTATCAGCCCCAGCATTTT	CASSPSNRKGYQPQHF
TRBV25-1	NA	TRBJ2-7	TRBD1	TGTGCCAGCAGTGAAACACCGGGACAGGGTTTAGACGAGCAGTACTTC	CASSETPGQGLDEQYF
TRBV6-2/TRBV6-3	few	TRBJ2-5	TRBD1	TGTGCCAGCAGAACGACAGGGGGCCAAGAGACCCAGTACTTC	CASRTTGGQETQYF
TRBV19	NA	TRBJ1-2	NA	TGTGCCAGTAGGCCCCCAGGGTCTAACTATGGCTACACCTTC	CASRPPGSNYGYTF
TRBV7-7	few	TRBJ2-1	NA	TGTGCTAGCAGCGCCGTCCTAAAGGGTGAGCAGTTCTTC	CASSAVLKGEQFF
TRBV29-1	few	TRBJ2-7	TRBD2	TGCAGCGTTGCCCACGGGGGGGAGCAGTACTTC	CSVAHGGEQYF
TRBV5-1	NA	TRBJ2-7	NA	TGCGCCAGCAGCTTGTCGGGGGTGACGTCCTACGAGCAGTACTTC	CASSLSGVTSYEQYF
TRBV9	NA	TRBJ2-6	NA	TGTGCCAGCACCCAGAGGGCTACACCCGTCCTGACTTTC	CASTQRATPVLTF
TRBV5-1	NA	TRBJ2-2	NA	TGCGCCAGCAGCTTGGGTGTAACCTCGAACACCGGGGAGCTGTTTTTT	CASSLGVTSNTGELFF
TRBV15	NA	TRBJ1-5	TRBD1	TGTGCCACCAGCCCCCGGACAGGGACGGCTCGGCAGCCCCAGCATTTT	CATSPRTGTARQPQHF
TRBV10-3	NA	TRBJ1-2	NA	TGTGCCATCAGTGAGAGCGGACCCCTAAACTATGGCTACACCTTC	CAISESGPLNYGYTF
TRBV2	NA	TRBJ1-1	NA	TGTGCCAGCAGCGAGGGGTTTGTTCCCACTGAAGCTTTCTTT	CASSEGFVPTEAFF
TRBV7-2	few	TRBJ1-2	TRBD1	TGTGCCAGCAGCCACCGGGAGGGGGCGAGGAATGGCTACACCTTC	CASSHREGARNGYTF
TRBV5-1	NA	TRBJ2-7	TRBD1	TGCGCCAGCAGAACTCAGACAGGGACCTACGAGCAGTACTTC	CASRTQTGTYEQYF
TRBV14	few	TRBJ2-6	TRBD1	TGTGCCAGCAGCTGGGGGACAGGGAACTCCGGGGCCAACGTCCTGACTTTC	CASSWGTGNSGANVLTF
TRBV20-1	NA	TRBJ2-6	NA	TGCAGGACTACGGGGAGCTCTGGGGCCAACGTCCTGACTTTC	CRTTGSSGANVLTF
TRBV7-2	NA	TRBJ2-5	TRBD2	TGTGCCAGCAGCTTACAGCGGGAGGGCCCAGATACGCAGTACTTC	CASSLQREGPDTQYF
TRBV20-1	many	TRBJ2-7	NA	TGCAGTGCGACCTCCGGGACTTCGTCCTACGAGCAGTACTTC	CSATSGTSSYEQYF
TRBV29-1	few	TRBJ2-5	NA	TGCAGCGTTGAAGCAGAGACCCAGTACTTC	CSVEAETQYF
TRBV13	NA	TRBJ2-5	TRBD1	TGTGCCAGCAGCGCCAACAGGGGCCAAGAGACCCAGTACTTC	CASSANRGQETQYF
TRBV15	NA	TRBJ1-4	TRBD1	TGTGCCACCGAAGGGACAGGGGAGGAAAAACTGTTTTTT	CATEGTGEEKLFF
TRBV10-3	few	TRBJ2-7	NA	TGTGCCATCAGTGAGTCGTTACAGGGCTACGAGCAGTACTTC	CAISESLQGYEQYF
TRBV9	many	TRBJ1-2	TRBD1	TGTGCCAGCAGCGTGGGACAGGGTAACTATGGCTACACCTTC	CASSVGQGNYGYTF
TRBV20-1	NA	TRBJ2-3	NA	TGCAGTGCTAGACCGAACCAGGGGGGGGACACAGATACGCAGTATTTT	CSARPNQGGDTDTQYF
TRBV7-8	NA	TRBJ2-7	NA	TGTGCCAGCAGTGTGGGGCAGGGGCCCTCCTACGAGCAGTACTTC	CASSVGQGPSYEQYF
TRBV5-6	NA	TRBJ2-7	NA	TGTGCCACCCTAGACAGTTTGTCCTACGAGCAGTACTTC	CATLDSLSYEQYF
TRBV20-1	many	TRBJ2-7	TRBD2	TGCAGTGCCACCAGCGGGAGCGGGGAGTACGAGCAGTACTTC	CSATSGSGEYEQYF
TRBV20-1	many	TRBJ1-6	TRBD1	TGCAGTGCTAGAGTTCAGGGGGCGCAAACCTATAATTCACCCCTCCACTTT	CSARVQGAQTYNSPLHF
TRBV20-1	NA	TRBJ1-5	TRBD1	TGCAGTGCCACCGGGACAGTTGGTAATCAGCCCCAGCATTTT	CSATGTVGNQPQHF
TRBV12-3/TRBV12-4	many	TRBJ2-6	NA	TGTGCCAGCAGCATGTCGACCCGGTACCCTCGGGCCAACGTCCTGACTTTC	CASSMSTRYPRANVLTF
TRBV20-1	NA	TRBJ1-2	NA	TGCAGCAGCCGGACGGGGGGCTACACCTTC	CSSRTGGYTF
TRBV11-2	NA	TRBJ1-4	NA	TGTGCCAGCAGCTTGACCGGGACTAGGAATGAAAAACTGTTTTTT	CASSLTGTRNEKLFF
TRBV7-2	NA	TRBJ1-1	NA	TGTGCCAGCAGCCCACCCGCGTCGAACACTGAAGCTTTCTTT	CASSPPASNTEAFF
TRBV12-3/TRBV12-4	many	TRBJ1-1	NA	TGTGCCAGCAGTTTTGCGGGGGCCGCTTTCTTT	CASSFAGAAFF
TRBV7-9	NA	TRBJ2-7	NA	TGTGCCAGCAGCCCCTGGTCGGAGGGACTCTCCTACGAGCAGTACTTC	CASSPWSEGLSYEQYF
TRBV7-8	NA	TRBJ2-7	NA	TGTGCCAGCAGCTTAGCGGAGGGGACCTACGAGCAGTACTTC	CASSLAEGTYEQYF
TRBV5-4	many	TRBJ1-2	NA	TGTGCCAGCAGCTTGGGGGAGCAGGGCTACACCTTC	CASSLGEQGYTF
TRBV29-1	few	TRBJ1-3	NA	TGCAGCGTTCTAGCGACCTCTGGAAACACCATATATTTT	CSVLATSGNTIYF
TRBV11-2	once	TRBJ2-7	NA	TGTGCCAGCAGCTTAGAACCTAGCCGAGGAAGTGCGGACGAGCAGTACTTC	CASSLEPSRGSADEQYF
TRBV29-1	NA	TRBJ2-2	TRBD1	TGCAGCGTTGACCAGGGGGCGCTTCCCGGGGAGCTGTTTTTT	CSVDQGALPGELFF
TRBV10-3	NA	TRBJ1-2	TRBD1	TGTGCCATCAGTGATACAGGGGTTAGCTATGGCTACACCTTC	CAISDTGVSYGYTF
TRBV9	NA	TRBJ2-7	NA	TGTGCCAGCAGCGTAGTGGGGGGTACGGACGAGCAGTACTTC	CASSVVGGTDEQYF